A single TCR beta chain is shown here with its context. Antigen: not known. The data originate from a study of post-analysis software for immune sequencing data. Background on the study: Courses of disease covered relapsing-remitting, secondary progressive and progressive-relapsing multiple sclerosis. Study results and caveats: Samples from a shared batch, those prepared together, strongly co-clustered by F measure. Normalized Chao1 diversity in multiple sclerosis patients fell significantly below that of controls. TRBV5-6, TRBV5-1 and TRBV20-1 were among roughly 5 TRBV segments more frequent in patients than controls.

V dropped 3 bases and J dropped 0 bases, with 9 bases sitting between them. This CDR3 is 14 amino acids long. CDR1 DFQATT and CDR2 SNEGSKA come from the germline V gene (reference sequence). TCR beta cDNA libraries included unique molecular identifiers. Some 500,000 cDNA molecules came from around 1 to 9.1 million T cells. MiXCR, applied by TCRdb to the PCR reads, yields one record per CDR3 protein. The table shows about 540,000 distinct CDR3 sequences, with approximately 31% occurring only once. The chain carries TRBV20-1 and TRBJ2-1; D gene ambiguous. The material sequenced was blood. This clonotype originated in a girl aged 2-17 years with multiple sclerosis. CDR3 in DNA: TGCAGTGCTAGCCTCGTCCGCTCCTACAATGAGCAGTTCTTC. It translates to CSASLVRSYNEQFF.